This T cell receptor beta chain was documented in a study of blood T cells in healthy people across ages. Study context: In model experiments, template switching was able to capture about one barcoded beta molecule for every two T cells that were present.

Points from the study as a whole: A strong correlation was seen between TCR beta diversity and naive T cell percentage.

The V gene's germline CDR1 is SQVTM and CDR2 ANQGSEA. This CDR3 has 12 residues. The V end was cut by 4 bases, the J end by 8 bases, with 11 bases between. A second PCR of about 7 to 12 cycles used a sample-barcoded 5' primer and a J-beta primer mix. One entry per CDR3 protein, called by TCRdb with MiXCR from the 5' RACE reads. The repertoire holds around 1,500,000 distinct CDR3 sequences, with approximately 40% as singletons. As for this clonotype: Its antigen remains unknown.

The source material was blood. This TCR was sampled from a woman in her late teens or twenties in good health. This chain uses TRBV29-1 with TRBJ1-4; D call uncertain. The CDR3 DNA is TGCAGCGTTGGAGAGGGAGACGAAAAACTGTTTTTT. It encodes CSVGEGDEKLFF.